The 21 T cell receptor beta chains reported below all come from one sample, sequenced in a study of T and B cells in COVID-19 patients. Each TRB amplification used about 250-550 ng of genomic DNA from blood. Multiplex PCR with BIOMED2 TRB-A/B primer pools amplified TRB rearrangements. Each CDR3 protein is one row after TCRdb ran MiXCR on the multiplex PCR reads. Of more than 11,000 distinct CDR3 sequences in the sample, 28% were seen once. Sequencing input: blood. These receptors were taken from a human donor who had recovered from COVID-19.

V and J are TRBV7-2 and TRBJ2-3; the D call may be TRBD1 or TRBD2 (5 bases each). The length of the CDR3 is 14 residues. V lost 4 bases, J lost 8 bases, and 16 bases lay in between. Germline loops: CDR1 SGHTA, CDR2 FQGNSA. The CDR3 region is CASSSTGTGTTQYF. The CDR3 nucleotides are TGTGCCAGCAGCTCAACCGGGACGGGGACTACGCAGTATTTT.

This clonotype appeared a few times. This rearrangement joins TRBV5-1 to TRBJ2-7, with 15 bases matching TRBD2. CDR3 length: 17 residues. J gave up 5 bases and V 0 bases, and 6 bases lay outside the gene matches. Germline-derived CDR1 and CDR2 are SGHRS and YFSETQ. CDR3 sequence (DNA): TGCGCCAGCAGCTTGGCAGGACTAGCGGGGGGGCAAGACGAGCAGTACTTC. Protein product: CASSLAGLAGGQDEQYF.

With regard to this clonotype: Without the conserved terminal phenylalanine or tryptophan, this CDR3 likely stems from a read error. The DNA is omitted, as the CDR3 cannot be located on it reliably, and the CDR3 follows TCRdb's listing. This sequence joins TRBV28 and TRBJ2-1; the table's D call, TRBD2, has no DNA check behind it. Per the germline V gene, CDR1 is MDHEN and CDR2 is SYDVKM. With termini counted, the CDR3 has 10 amino acids. CDR3 sequence reads: CASSLNYLAG.

This clonotype came up many times. This chain uses TRBV19 with TRBJ1-5, with 8 bases aligning to TRBD1. In germline, CDR1 is LNHDA, CDR2 SQIVND (reference sequence). This CDR3 has 16 amino acids. V was clipped by 7 bases and J by 7 bases; unmatched bases: 15. The CDR3 reads CASTPGQGIRQQPQHF. In DNA, the CDR3 is TGTGCCAGTACCCCCGGACAGGGAATTCGACAACAGCCCCAGCATTTT. Full variable domain (remainder filled in from reference TRBV19 and TRBJ1-5): DGGITQSPKYLFRKEGQNVTLSCEQNLNHDAMYWYRQDPGQGLRLIYYSQIVNDFQKGDIAEGYSVSREKKESFPLTVTSAQKNPTAFYLCASTPGQGIRQQPQHFGDGTRLSIL.

Comment on this clonotype: This may stem from a read error, because a much larger clone lies one nucleotide away. Since the CDR3 does not end with the conserved phenylalanine or tryptophan, this likely comes from a read error. The chain joins TRBV27 to TRBJ2-1; no clear D. V lost 3 bases to trimming and J lost 5 bases, with 17 bases between them. This CDR3 comprises 16 residues. The germline V gene has CDR1 MNHEY and CDR2 SMNVEV (reference sequence). This CDR3 reads CASSFRFAGVNNEQFL. CDR3 nucleotide sequence: TGTGCCAGCAGTTTTCGGTTTGCAGGAGTTAACAATGAGCAGTTCTTA.

This rearrangement joins TRBV7-6 to TRBJ1-5, with D uncertain. The CDR3 loop spans 14 amino acids. Germline V gene sequence: CDR1 SGHVS, CDR2 FNYEAQ. The V end was cut by 3 bases, the J end by 6 bases, with 12 bases between. The CDR3, as DNA: TGTGCCAGCAGCTTGTCTGACGCCAGTCAGCCCCAGCATTTT. Translated, it gives CASSLSDASQPQHF.

The V call is TRBV7-2, the J call TRBJ2-1, with 7 positions matching TRBD2. The germline gives CDR1 SGHTA, CDR2 FQGNSA. This CDR3 region has 16 residues. With V trimmed by 1 base and J by 2 bases, 5 bases remained unmatched. CDR3: CASSLGSGNAYNEQFF. The CDR3 DNA is TGTGCCAGCAGCTTAGGCAGCGGGAACGCCTACAATGAGCAGTTCTTC. The full variable domain, with the rest looked up from reference TRBV7-2 and TRBJ2-1, is GAGVSQSPSNKVTEKGKDVELRCDPISGHTALYWYRQSLGQGLEFLIYFQGNSAPDKSGLPSDRFSAERTGGSVSTLTIQRTQQEDSAVYLCASSLGSGNAYNEQFFGPGTRLTVL.

This clonotype was observed many times. The chain recombines TRBV7-2 with TRBJ2-7; 10 bases agree with TRBD1. Germline CDR1 and CDR2: SGHTA and FQGNSA. The CDR3 contains 15 residues. Trimming took 5 bases from V and 4 from J; bases not matched to a gene: 8. The CDR3 nucleotides read TGTGCCAGCAGCGCTATGGGACAGGGGACTTACGAGCAGTACTTC. Translated, it gives CASSAMGQGTYEQYF.

In its sample, this clonotype is medium-sized. This chain joins TRBV27 and TRBJ2-7; TRBD1 aligns across 8 bases. CDR1 and CDR2 (germline): MNHEY, SMNVEV (reference sequence). The V segment lost 6 bases and the J segment 6 bases; nucleotides outside the gene matches: 4. The CDR3 totals 12 residues. CDR3 sequence (DNA): TGTGCCAGCAGGGCAGGGGGCGCCGAGCAGTACTTC. Protein: CASRAGGAEQYF.

In this sample, this clonotype turned up many times. The rearrangement links TRBV18 to TRBJ1-1; no clear D gene. The CDR3 length is 15 residues. Trimming took off 0 bases at V and 0 bases at J, with 8 bases between the two ends. Germline V gives CDR1 KGHSH, CDR2 LQKENI. Here the CDR3 reads CASSPPGGVNTEAFF. The CDR3 coding sequence is TGTGCCAGCTCACCACCGGGCGGGGTGAACACTGAAGCTTTCTTT.

This clonotype has a handful of counts. V is TRBV20-1 and J is TRBJ2-3; D may be TRBD2 (6 bases). This CDR3 contains 15 residues. The V gene lost 2 bases and the J gene lost 3 bases, with 15 bases spanning the gap. Germline V gene data show CDR1 as DFQATT and CDR2 as SNEGSKA (reference sequence). CDR3 in DNA: TGCAGTGCTAGACCGTTCCGGGAGAGAACAGATACGCAGTATTTT. Protein product: CSARPFRERTDTQYF.

This clonotype qualifies as medium-sized (0.01 to 0.1%). The V gene is TRBV19, the J gene TRBJ1-2; 9 nucleotides align to TRBD1. Germline lookup yields CDR1 LNHDA and CDR2 SQIVND (reference sequence). The CDR3 runs 14 residues. V shed 5 bases, J shed 9 bases, and the junction held 10 bases outside the gene matches. DNA of the CDR3: TGTGCCAGTAGTTCTTCCGGGACAGGGATACGCTACACCTTC. It yields the protein CASSSSGTGIRYTF.

CDR3 nucleotides: TGTGCCAGCAGTGTTTGGGGACAGGTGATAAGCTACACCTTC. Translation: CASSVWGQVISYTF. This chain uses TRBV6-1 with TRBJ1-2, with 8 nucleotides matching TRBD1. This CDR3 region has 14 residues. Unmatched junction bases numbered 10, after V lost 4 bases and J lost 9 bases. CDR1 is MNHNS and CDR2 is SASEGT in the germline V gene.

This clonotype was detected ten times or more. V gene TRBV12-3 or TRBV12-4 combines with J gene TRBJ2-7; D is ambiguous. The length of the CDR3 is 11 residues. The V gene lost 5 bases and the J gene lost 4 bases, with 6 bases spanning the gap. The CDR3 loop is CASSQLYEQYF. The CDR3 DNA reads as TGTGCCAGCAGTCAACTATACGAGCAGTACTTC.

The chain uses TRBV19 and TRBJ2-2; possibly TRBD1 for D (6 bases). The germline V gene encodes CDR1 LNHDA and CDR2 SQIVND (reference sequence). The CDR3 sequence is 15 residues long. V was cut by 5 bases and J by 7 bases, with 17 bases left in between. The CDR3 is CASSERTEYDGELFF. The CDR3 nucleotides are TGTGCCAGTAGTGAGCGGACAGAGTACGACGGGGAGCTGTTTTTT.

This clonotype was seen only a few times. The V gene is TRBV18, the J gene TRBJ2-3; 7 positions agree with TRBD2. The CDR3 sequence is 15 residues long. Germline CDR1 KGHSH, CDR2 LQKENI. Unmatched junction bases numbered 7, after V lost 3 bases and J lost 4 bases. CDR3 amino acids: CASSPGGSRADTQYF. For the CDR3, the DNA is TGTGCCAGCTCACCGGGAGGGAGTCGCGCAGATACGCAGTATTTT.

This chain links TRBV20-1 with TRBJ2-1; D ambiguous. The CDR3 consists of 11 residues. Looked up from germline, CDR1 is DFQATT and CDR2 is SNEGSKA (reference sequence). CDR3 residues: CMGLGSNEQFF. The DNA for the CDR3 is TGCATGGGGTTAGGGTCGAATGAGCAGTTCTTC.

The chain combines TRBV6-4 with TRBJ2-5; 11 bases match TRBD2. CDR3 size: 15 residues. Germline trimming cut 4 bases from V and 1 base from J; bases unmatched to any gene: 2. Germline values: CDR1 MRHNA, CDR2 SNTAGT. In DNA form, the CDR3 reads TGTGCCAGCAGTGGGACTAGCGGGCCCCAAGAGACCCAGTACTTC. Translation: CASSGTSGPQETQYF.

This chain uses TRBV19 with TRBJ2-7, with a tentative D call TRBD1 (5 bases). The CDR3 has 14 residues. V shed 3 bases and J shed 3 bases, with 12 bases lying between them. From germline, CDR1 is LNHDA and CDR2 SQIVND (reference sequence). The CDR3 DNA reads as TGTGCCAGTAGTATGGGGCAGCCCTACTACGAGCAGTACTTC. Amino acid sequence: CASSMGQPYYEQYF.

The sample holds many counts of this clonotype. The CDR3 DNA sequence: TGTGCCAGTAGTATAGACCCAGGGATGAACACTGAAGCTTTCTTT. Protein: CASSIDPGMNTEAFF. The chain employs TRBV19 and TRBJ1-1; tentative D call: TRBD1 (5 bases). V was pared by 0 bases and J by 0 bases, with 8 bases between. Germline CDR1 reads LNHDA; CDR2 reads SQIVND (reference sequence). This CDR3 region has 15 residues.

This clonotype was picked up a small number of times. V usage is TRBV5-4 and J usage is TRBJ2-1; the D gene is possibly TRBD2 (5 bases). Germline CDR1 and CDR2: SGHNT and YYREEE (reference sequence). This CDR3 has 15 amino acids. Deletions cut 0 bases from V and 8 bases from J, with 15 bases between. The CDR3: CASSLGFSVVDEQFF. The CDR3 nucleotides read TGTGCCAGCAGCTTGGGTTTTAGCGTAGTCGATGAGCAGTTCTTC. Supplemented by reference TRBV5-4 and TRBJ2-1, the full variable domain reads ETGVTQSPTHLIKTRGQQVTLRCSSQSGHNTVSWYQQALGQGPQFIFQYYREEENGRGNFPPRFSGLQFPNYSSELNVNALELDDSALYLCASSLGFSVVDEQFFGPGTRLTVL.